The sequence of this TCR beta chain was determined in a study of cytomegalovirus exposure and HLA in healthy donors. Study summary: The same platform used for the approximately 670 first-cohort repertoires was also used for the approximately 120 validation repertoires, as a later analysis reported.

Study-wide results and limits: TCR beta chains numbering 150 to 200 were designated cytomegalovirus-associated. Within the roughly 120 validation repertoires, first-cohort TCR clusters tended to co-occur, according to a later analysis. The authors confirmed in vitro that a few CMV-associated chains were specific for CMV antigens.

V gave up 1 base and J gave up 5 bases; unmatched junction bases: 6. CDR1 is SEHNR and CDR2 is FQNEAQ in the germline V gene (reference sequence). The CDR3 extends over 15 amino acids. Profiling relied on immunoSEQ multiplex PCR, and the TCRdb table lists in-frame clones only, not all of them. Of 350,000 or so clones listed, about nine tenths are singletons. To note about this clone: Its matching antigen is unknown.

This TCR was sampled from a woman between 18 and 29 years old in good health and CMV-seronegative. The sequenced sample was PBMCs. The V call is TRBV7-9, the J call TRBJ2-5; 8 positions match TRBD2. CDR3 in amino acids: CASSLGGLGIETQYF. Written as DNA, the CDR3 is TGTGCCAGCAGCTTAGGGGGACTAGGGATTGAGACCCAGTACTTC. The full variable domain, rest sourced from reference TRBV7-9 and TRBJ2-5, is DTGVSQNPRHKITKRGQNVTFRCDPISEHNRLYWYRQTLGQGPEFLTYFQNEAQLEKSRLLSDRFSAERPKGSFSTLEIQRTEQGDSAMYLCASSLGGLGIETQYFGPGTRLLVL.